This TCR beta chain was profiled in a study of neurological immune-mediated disorders. Many counts were recorded for this clonotype. Germline loops: CDR1 LNHNV, CDR2 YYDKDF (reference sequence). Trimming removed 3 bases from V and 0 bases from J, with 12 bases in between. The CDR3 has 17 residues. TCRdb redid the calling of the 5' RACE reads with MiXCR, one entry per CDR3 protein. The table includes 20,000 to 25,000 distinct CDR3 sequences, around a sixth detected once. Input material: CD8+ T cells from blood. This sequence joins TRBV15 and TRBJ2-6; weak D call: TRBD2 (5 bases). The receptor's source is a woman aged 18 to 35 with multiple sclerosis. The CDR3 DNA reads TGTGCCACCAGCAGCCAACTAGTTACCTCTGGGGCCAACGTCCTGACTTTC. It yields the protein CATSSQLVTSGANVLTF.